This TCR beta chain was observed in a study of control samples from healthy donors and cancer patients. This CDR3 has 12 amino acids. Trimming took 3 bases from V and 4 from J, leaving 7 bases between them. CDR1 is MDHEN, CDR2 SYDVKM, per germline. TCRdb's table, derived via immunoSEQ multiplex PCR, lists solely in-frame clones and lacks some. Of 150,000 to 200,000 clones listed, approximately 90% are singletons. The chain has TRBV28 and TRBJ2-7, with D possibly matching TRBD2 (5 bases). This TCR was recovered from a woman aged 25 to 45 in good health. Sequencing was done on a sample of blood. Here the CDR3 reads CASSFAGYEQYF. As DNA, the CDR3 is TGTGCCAGCAGTTTCGCGGGTTACGAGCAGTACTTC.